This paragraph covers one T cell receptor (beta chain) sequence. TCR beta CDR3 region amplification was performed from RNA transcripts. The TCR CDR3 was amplified in a first-round RT-PCR using the HTBI primer set. TCRdb itself ran the multiplex PCR reads through MiXCR, one entry per CDR3 protein. In the table there are around 620,000 distinct CDR3 sequences, over 12% of which are singletons. This sample stems from a study of T cells in Graves' hyperthyroidism and ophthalmopathy. Study in general: Peripheral blood samples were taken at initial diagnosis, prior to any treatment.

Exclusion followed for patients with uncontrolled infection, other autoimmune disease, pregnancy or lactation. PBMCs came from 9 to 10 ml fresh peripheral blood. This clonotype was obtained from a woman aged 18 to 35 with Graves' ophthalmopathy. The sequencing input was blood.

The CDR3 coding sequence is TGTGCCAGCAGCTTTTCACTAGACTACGAGCAGTACTTC. Protein product: CASSFSLDYEQYF. The J gene is TRBJ2-7, the V gene TRBV7-2, with D possibly TRBD2 on 5 matching bases. Germline-derived CDR1 and CDR2 are SGHTA and FQGNSA. Trimming pared 3 bases from V and 3 bases from J, leaving 9 bases between. The CDR3 has 13 residues.